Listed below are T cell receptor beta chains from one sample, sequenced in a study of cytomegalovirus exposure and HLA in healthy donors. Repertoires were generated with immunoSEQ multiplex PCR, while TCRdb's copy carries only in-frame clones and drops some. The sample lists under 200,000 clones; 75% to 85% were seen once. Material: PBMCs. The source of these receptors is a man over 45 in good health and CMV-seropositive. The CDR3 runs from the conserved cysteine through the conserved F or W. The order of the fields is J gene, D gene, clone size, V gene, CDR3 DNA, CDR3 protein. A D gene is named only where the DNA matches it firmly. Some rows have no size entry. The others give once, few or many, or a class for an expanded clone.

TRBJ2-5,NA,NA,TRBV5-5,TGTGCCAGCAGCCTGATAGAAGGGAGCCCCTCGTACTTC,CASSLIEGSPSYF
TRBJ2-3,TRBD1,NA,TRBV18,TGTGCCAGCTCACCGGAGGGACAGGGGACCCGCACAGATACGCAGTATTTT,CASSPEGQGTRTDTQYF
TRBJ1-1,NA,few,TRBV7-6,TGTGCCAGCAGCGAAAATTTCAGAACTGAAGCTTTCTTT,CASSENFRTEAFF
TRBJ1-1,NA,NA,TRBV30,TGTGCCTGGAGAGGAGGGCAGAACACTGAAGCTTTCTTT,CAWRGGQNTEAFF
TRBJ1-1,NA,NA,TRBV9,TGTGCCAGCAGCTCACTCGGACAACTAAACACTGAAGCTTTCTTT,CASSSLGQLNTEAFF
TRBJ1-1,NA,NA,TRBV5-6,TGTGCCAGCAGCTTGGAGACACAGGACACTGAAGCTTTCTTT,CASSLETQDTEAFF
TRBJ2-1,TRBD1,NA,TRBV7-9,TGTGCCAGCAGCTTGATGAGGACAGGGGGGTACAATGAGCAGTTCTTC,CASSLMRTGGYNEQFF
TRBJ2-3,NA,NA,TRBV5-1,TGCGCCAGCAGCTTGATGTGGCTCACAGATACGCAGTATTTT,CASSLMWLTDTQYF
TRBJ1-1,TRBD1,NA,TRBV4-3,TGCGCTAGCAGCCAAACTCCGGGACAGCCCTCCACTGAAGCTTTCTTT,CASSQTPGQPSTEAFF
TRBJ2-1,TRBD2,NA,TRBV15,TGTGCCACCAGCAGTCTTAGCGGGGCGAGCTCCTACAATGAGCAGTTCTTC,CATSSLSGASSYNEQFF
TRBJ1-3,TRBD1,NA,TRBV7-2,TGTGCCAGCAGTCGGACAGGGGGATCTGGAAACACCATATATTTT,CASSRTGGSGNTIYF
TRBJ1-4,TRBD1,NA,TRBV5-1,TGCGCCAGCAGCTTAGACAGGGGAGGTGAAAAACTGTTTTTT,CASSLDRGGEKLFF
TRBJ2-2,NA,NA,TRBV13,TGTGCCAGCAGCTCCAGGGCCGGGGAGCTGTTTTTT,CASSSRAGELFF
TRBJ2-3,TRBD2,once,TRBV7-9,TGTTCCAGCAGCCCCGGAGGAGCGGGGGGTAGCACAGATACGCAGTATTTT,CSSSPGGAGGSTDTQYF